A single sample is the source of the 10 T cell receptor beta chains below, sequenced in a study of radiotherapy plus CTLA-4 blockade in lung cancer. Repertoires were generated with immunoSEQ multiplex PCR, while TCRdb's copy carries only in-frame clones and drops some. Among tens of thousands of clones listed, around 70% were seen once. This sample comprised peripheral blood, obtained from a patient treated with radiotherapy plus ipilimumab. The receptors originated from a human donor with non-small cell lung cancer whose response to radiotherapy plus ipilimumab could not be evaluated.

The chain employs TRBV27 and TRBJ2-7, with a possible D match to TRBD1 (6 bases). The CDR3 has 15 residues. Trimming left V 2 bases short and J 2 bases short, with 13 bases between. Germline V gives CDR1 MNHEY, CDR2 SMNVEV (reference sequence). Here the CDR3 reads CASSLNRALAYEQYF. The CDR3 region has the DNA TGTGCCAGCAGTTTAAACAGGGCCCTCGCCTACGAGCAGTACTTC.

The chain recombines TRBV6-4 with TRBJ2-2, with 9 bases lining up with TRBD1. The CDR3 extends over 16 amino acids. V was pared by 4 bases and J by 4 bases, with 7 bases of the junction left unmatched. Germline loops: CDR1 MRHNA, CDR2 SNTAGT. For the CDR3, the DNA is TGTGCCAGCAGTGCGGACAGGGGAACGGTCACCGGGGAGCTGTTTTTT. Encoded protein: CASSADRGTVTGELFF.

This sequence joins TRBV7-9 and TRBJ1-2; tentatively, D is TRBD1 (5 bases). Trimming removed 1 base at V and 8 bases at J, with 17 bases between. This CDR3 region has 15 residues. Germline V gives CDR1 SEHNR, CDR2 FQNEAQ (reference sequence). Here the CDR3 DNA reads TGTGCCAGCAGCTTAGGGTTCCAGGGAACGGACGGCTACACCTTC. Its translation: CASSLGFQGTDGYTF.

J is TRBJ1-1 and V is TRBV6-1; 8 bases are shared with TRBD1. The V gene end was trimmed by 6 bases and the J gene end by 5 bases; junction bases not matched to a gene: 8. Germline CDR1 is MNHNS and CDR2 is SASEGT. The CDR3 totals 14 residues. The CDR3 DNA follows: TGTGCCAGCAGCGGACAGGGATCTCTTACTGAAGCTTTCTTT. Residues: CASSGQGSLTEAFF.

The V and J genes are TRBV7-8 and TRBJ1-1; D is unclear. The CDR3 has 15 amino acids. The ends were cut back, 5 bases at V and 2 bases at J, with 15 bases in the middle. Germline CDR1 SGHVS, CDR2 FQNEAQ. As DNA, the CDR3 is TGTGCCAGCAGCAGAGAAGGAGCTGGAAACACTGAAGCTTTCTTT. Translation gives CASSREGAGNTEAFF.

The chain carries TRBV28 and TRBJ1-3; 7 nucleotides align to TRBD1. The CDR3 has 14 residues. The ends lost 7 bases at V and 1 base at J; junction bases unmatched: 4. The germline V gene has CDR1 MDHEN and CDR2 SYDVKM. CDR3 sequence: CASMTGTSGNTIYF. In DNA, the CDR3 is TGTGCCAGCATGACAGGGACGTCTGGAAACACCATATATTTT.

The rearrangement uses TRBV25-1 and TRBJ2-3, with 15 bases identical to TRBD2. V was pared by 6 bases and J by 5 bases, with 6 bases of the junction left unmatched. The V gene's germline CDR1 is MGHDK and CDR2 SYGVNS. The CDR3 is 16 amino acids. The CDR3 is CASSQGLAGGGDTQYF. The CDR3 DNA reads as TGTGCCAGCAGCCAGGGACTAGCGGGAGGAGGAGATACGCAGTATTTT.

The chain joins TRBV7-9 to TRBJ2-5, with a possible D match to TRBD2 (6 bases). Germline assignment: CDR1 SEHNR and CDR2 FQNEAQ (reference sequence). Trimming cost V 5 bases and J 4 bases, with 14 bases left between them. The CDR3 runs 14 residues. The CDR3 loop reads CASSGGLRGETQYF. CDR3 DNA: TGTGCCAGCAGCGGGGGACTCCGAGGAGAGACCCAGTACTTC.

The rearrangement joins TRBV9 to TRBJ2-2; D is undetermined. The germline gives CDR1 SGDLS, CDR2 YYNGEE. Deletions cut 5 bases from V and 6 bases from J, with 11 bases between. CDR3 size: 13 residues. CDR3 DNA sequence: TGTGCCAGCAGTGGAGTAACCTCCGGGGAGCTGTTTTTT. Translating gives CASSGVTSGELFF.

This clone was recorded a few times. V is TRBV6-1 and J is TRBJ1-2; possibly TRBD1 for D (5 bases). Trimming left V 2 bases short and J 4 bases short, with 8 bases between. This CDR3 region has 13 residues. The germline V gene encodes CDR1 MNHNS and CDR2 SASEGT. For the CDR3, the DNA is TGTGCCAGCAGTGAAATAGGGGCCTATGGCTACACCTTC. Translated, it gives CASSEIGAYGYTF.